Each of the 9 T cell receptor beta chains below was sequenced from the same sample in a study of identical twins listed by TCRdb under 2016. Preparation of the library involved 5' RACE. Sequencing relied on an Illumina HiSeq 2000. TCRdb redid the processing of the public reads, applying fastp at Q25 and MiXCR, and retained in-frame beta chains. Each entry merges the rows of one CDR3 protein and shows their most common DNA and genes. The sample includes 350,000 to 500,000 distinct CDR3 sequences, with under 20% observed a single time. The ten top clones hold roughly 12% of the sample. The sequenced sample was naive T cells sorted from blood. The label giving this sample's cell subset or site can be read as: cells isolated with a human naive T-cell isolation kit. These receptor sequences come from a man in his fifties in good health.

This clonotype has only a few counts. The gene calls are TRBV7-8 and TRBJ2-7; no definite D call. CDR1 and CDR2 from the germline V gene are SGHVS and FQNEAQ. The CDR3 contains 17 residues. Trimming removed 1 base at V and 1 base at J, with 17 bases between. In DNA form, the CDR3 reads TGTGCCAGCAGCTTAGGCTCCGGTGGGGATTTTTCCTACGAGCAGTACTTC. It encodes CASSLGSGGDFSYEQYF.

This clonotype was recorded many times. This chain uses TRBV29-1 with TRBJ2-1; D may be TRBD1 (8 bases). The CDR3 totals 13 residues. Germline loops: CDR1 SQVTM, CDR2 ANQGSEA. As DNA, the CDR3 is TGCACCACCGGACAGGGAGGGTACAATGAGCAGTTCTTC. Its translation: CTTGQGGYNEQFF.

This clonotype was seen a handful of times. The V and J genes are TRBV29-1 and TRBJ1-1; a weak D match, TRBD1 (5 bases). V dropped 3 bases and J dropped 3 bases, with 14 bases sitting between them. CDR1 and CDR2 from the germline V gene are SQVTM and ANQGSEA. The CDR3 covers 14 residues. This CDR3 is CSVETLRGDTEAFF. Here the CDR3 DNA reads TGCAGCGTTGAGACTCTTCGGGGGGACACTGAAGCTTTCTTT.

This clonotype was observed many times. The gene calls are TRBV27 and TRBJ2-1; possibly TRBD2 for D (6 bases). This CDR3 contains 13 residues. The germline CDR1 and CDR2 sequences are MNHEY and SMNVEV (reference sequence). Trimming took 2 bases from V and 9 from J, leaving 11 bases between them. Written as DNA, the CDR3 is TGTGCCAGCAGTTTAGGGGGAGGATCTGAGCAGTTCTTC. Protein sequence: CASSLGGGSEQFF.

The chain has TRBV21-1 and TRBJ2-3; the table's D call TRBD2 went unverified against the DNA. TRBV21-1 is a documented pseudogene. This CDR3 comprises 17 residues. The CDR3 here is CASPALLAGPSTDTQYF. Written as DNA, the CDR3 is TGTGCCAGCCCCGCCCTCCTAGCGGGCCCTAGCACAGATACGCAGTATTTT.

In this sample, this clonotype turned up a few times. The chain has TRBV10-3 and TRBJ2-2, with TRBD2 matching 10 bases. From germline, CDR1 is ENHRY and CDR2 SYGVKD. The CDR3 has 16 residues. J gave up 2 bases and V 4 bases, and 4 bases lay outside the gene matches. CDR3 in amino acids: CAISAGLAVNTGELFF. For the CDR3, the DNA is TGTGCCATCAGTGCAGGACTAGCGGTAAACACCGGGGAGCTGTTTTTT.

The chain couples TRBV7-2 to TRBJ2-7; 7 bases are a match to TRBD2. With V trimmed by 5 bases and J by 2 bases, 6 bases remained unmatched. Germline V gene sequence: CDR1 SGHTA, CDR2 FQGNSA. This CDR3 has 14 amino acids. CDR3 in DNA: TGTGCCAGCAGCGCGGGAGTAGGGGCCTACGAGCAGTACTTC. It yields the protein CASSAGVGAYEQYF.

This clonotype has more than one count but fewer than ten. This chain joins TRBV9 and TRBJ2-3; TRBD2 might be the D (5 bases). Germline V gene data show CDR1 as SGDLS and CDR2 as YYNGEE. V shed 0 bases and J shed 3 bases, with 11 bases lying between them. This CDR3 comprises 15 residues. CDR3 bases: TGTGCCAGCAGCGTAGGCGGGCTCGAAACAGATACGCAGTATTTT. Residues: CASSVGGLETDTQYF.

This clonotype occurred once. This chain's CDR3 is CATSDLGGKGNEQFF. The CDR3 DNA follows: TGTGCCACCAGTGATTTAGGAGGGAAAGGGAATGAGCAGTTCTTC. V and J are TRBV24-1 and TRBJ2-1; D possibly corresponds to TRBD2 (6 bases). The V gene's germline CDR1 is KGHDR and CDR2 SFDVKD. V was clipped by 1 base and J by 7 bases, with 13 bases between them. The CDR3 runs 15 residues.